A selection of T cell receptor beta chains follows, all from one sample in a study of T cells in Graves' hyperthyroidism and ophthalmopathy. TCRdb reprocessed the multiplex PCR reads via MiXCR and lists one record per CDR3 protein. The sample consists of roughly 500,000 distinct CDR3 sequences, around 46% of them appearing once. Sequenced: peripheral blood or thyroid tissue (not recorded which). These receptors were collected from an adult woman with Graves' disease, either hyperthyroidism or ophthalmopathy (not recorded which). CDR3s include the opening cysteine and the closing phenylalanine or tryptophan.

>TRBV29-1|12|TRBJ1-1
CSVDVQGFLAFF
>TRBV10-3|15|TRBJ2-7
CAIYLLGLISYEQYF
>TRBV12-3/TRBV12-4|14|TRBJ1-4
CASSPWTGGSVLFF
>TRBV14|13|TRBJ1-6
CASSQTSHSPLHF
>TRBV29-1|13|TRBJ2-7
CSARRALADEQYF
>TRBV29-1|13|TRBJ2-7
CSVDGQGKDEQYF
>TRBV7-8|19|TRBJ2-3
CASSLGSSRRSIYTDTQYF
>TRBV5-1|14|TRBJ2-5
CASSLALERKTQYF
>TRBV2|15|TRBJ2-7
CASRWDREASYEQYF
>TRBV11-2|15|TRBJ2-2
CASSVRGLYTGELFF
>TRBV19|14|TRBJ2-3
CASREWDGTDTQYF
>TRBV5-6|13|TRBJ1-2
CASSLLANGDYTF
>TRBV5-1|15|TRBJ2-7
CASSLGTLDSYEQYF
>TRBV20-1|13|TRBJ1-1
CSGGGPSRTEAFF
>TRBV20-1|15|TRBJ2-7
CSARGGQAGGYEQYF
>TRBV5-1|14|TRBJ2-7
CASSLPFQSAEQYF
>TRBV7-9|16|TRBJ1-1
CASSLIIGGGKPEAFF
>TRBV10-3|14|TRBJ1-1
CAISPRTGNTEAFF
>TRBV3-1|14|TRBJ1-2
CASSQALYSYGYTF
>TRBV2|13|TRBJ1-2
CASSESTLGGYTF
>TRBV5-1|14|TRBJ2-7
CASSRTSGSNEQYF
>TRBV11-2|16|TRBJ2-5
CASSSRIGIRGETQYF
>TRBV19|14|TRBJ2-7
CASSQYRGAYEQYF
>TRBV13|15|TRBJ1-6
CASTKGLLGYSPLHF
>TRBV7-9|9|TRBJ2-5
CASAGTQYF
>TRBV7-9|13|TRBJ1-2
CASSSQGVKGYTF
>TRBV4-2|16|TRBJ2-7
CASSQDRGPGVDEQYF
>TRBV24-1|16|TRBJ2-1
CATSDGRQTAYNEQFF
>TRBV18|12|TRBJ1-5
CASSLAARIQHF
>TRBV20-1|12|TRBJ1-1
CSARDTNTEAFF
>TRBV28|14|TRBJ2-5
CASSRRTGMETQYF
>TRBV2|12|TRBJ2-7
CANNKGGAEQYF
>TRBV28|12|TRBJ2-7
CASSSTGIEQYF
>TRBV5-6|15|TRBJ2-1
CASSSGRTIVDEQFF
>TRBV11-1|16|TRBJ2-5
CASSLATGTVQETQYF
>TRBV24-1|13|TRBJ2-7
CATFTGQPYEQYF
>TRBV30|15|TRBJ2-7
CAWETGTSEGGEQYF
>TRBV7-8|17|TRBJ2-7
CASSPVTGGVYDNEQYF
>TRBV7-8|16|TRBJ1-3
CASSLVGVYSGNTIYF
>TRBV20-1|12|TRBJ1-4
CSQGMGREKLFF
>TRBV5-1|14|TRBJ2-5
CASSLAWEGETQYF
>TRBV28|14|TRBJ2-7
CASDAGETQYEQYF
>TRBV4-2|17|TRBJ1-1
CASSQTRFEKVNTEAFF
>TRBV5-1|15|TRBJ1-2
CASSLVFSGGYDYTF
>TRBV10-3|10|TRBJ2-2
CAITAGGCFF
>TRBV10-3|14|TRBJ1-6
CAISGTAYNSPLHF
>TRBV6-6|15|TRBJ1-5
CASSSPGMVNQPQHF
>TRBV12-3/TRBV12-4|14|TRBJ1-1
CASTPGGRGTEAFF
>TRBV2|13|TRBJ1-4
CASSELAEEKLFF
>TRBV20-1|13|TRBJ2-7
CSARLSGTGEQYF
>TRBV12-3/TRBV12-4|15|TRBJ2-3
CASSNAQRITDTQYF
>TRBV6-1|15|TRBJ2-7
CASSVTGSTSYEQYF
>TRBV20-1|13|TRBJ1-4
CSASQDLGEKLFF
>TRBV7-9|12|TRBJ2-7
CASSFPGWEQYF
>TRBV29-1|14|TRBJ2-7
CSVVRDTSSYEQYF
>TRBV25-1|15|TRBJ1-1
CASSEYGRARAEAFF
>TRBV15|14|TRBJ2-7
CASLGDGGSYEQYF